The 10 T cell receptor beta chains given below trace back to one sample, sequenced in a study of blood T cells in healthy people across ages. A J-beta primer mix and a sample-barcoded 5' primer were used in a second PCR of roughly 7 to 12 cycles. TCRdb re-analysed the 5' RACE reads in MiXCR, keeping a single row per CDR3 protein. The sample yields some 930,000 distinct CDR3 sequences, about 28% seen once. These same data were also listed under a study on T cells of mothers and their children.

The sample consisted of blood. Source of these receptors: a woman aged 40-49 years in good health.

This clonotype was counted ten times or more. The V and J genes are TRBV7-2 and TRBJ2-6; no clear D gene. The V end lost 6 bases, the J end lost 4 bases, and 7 bases lay between the germline ends. This CDR3 region has 13 residues. CDR1 SGHTA and CDR2 FQGNSA come from the germline V gene. CDR3 protein: CASSLTGANVLTF. In nucleotides, the CDR3 is TGTGCCAGCAGTTTAACCGGGGCCAACGTCCTGACTTTC.

This clonotype was seen ten or more times. The chain links TRBV30 to TRBJ2-7, with 8 bases matching TRBD2. CDR3 length: 15 amino acids. CDR1 GTSNPN and CDR2 SVGIG come from the germline V gene (reference sequence). With V trimmed by 0 bases and J by 0 bases, 4 bases remained unmatched. The chain's CDR3 is CAWSVGGGLSYEQYF. The CDR3 DNA sequence: TGTGCCTGGAGTGTCGGGGGGGGGCTCTCCTACGAGCAGTACTTC.

The gene calls are TRBV5-1 and TRBJ2-4; TRBD2 might be the D (5 bases). Trimming cost V 7 bases and J 8 bases, with 19 bases left between them. Per germline, CDR1 SGHRS and CDR2 YFSETQ. The CDR3 is 14 amino acids. In nucleotides, the CDR3 is TGCGCCAGCGGCCTTGACGGGGTGAATTACATTCAGTACTTC. Its protein is CASGLDGVNYIQYF.

This clonotype was observed a few times. The chain joins TRBV12-3 or TRBV12-4 to TRBJ1-1; D is unresolved. The V and J ends lost 3 bases and 6 bases respectively, with 14 bases between them. The CDR3 totals 14 residues. The CDR3 nucleotides are TGTGCCAGCAGTTTCGAGTATTCGAGAGCTGAAGCTTTCTTT. Residues: CASSFEYSRAEAFF.

This chain connects TRBV20-1 to TRBJ1-6, with D possibly being TRBD1 (6 bases). Germline V lookup: CDR1 DFQATT, CDR2 SNEGSKA (reference sequence). The CDR3 consists of 17 residues. Trimming pared 3 bases from V and 6 bases from J, leaving 21 bases between. Here the CDR3 reads CSASLRRTERTNSPLHF. The CDR3 DNA sequence: TGCAGTGCTAGCTTACGCCGGACAGAGAGAACTAATTCACCCCTCCACTTT.

The chain employs TRBV20-1 and TRBJ2-3; the match to TRBD2 covers 12 bases. V lost 6 bases and J lost 3; bases outside the gene matches: 4. The CDR3 is 14 amino acids. CDR1 and CDR2 from the germline V gene are DFQATT and SNEGSKA (reference sequence). CDR3 region: CSAQTSGRTDTQYF. The DNA for the CDR3 is TGCAGTGCCCAGACTAGCGGGAGAACAGATACGCAGTATTTT.

This clonotype was seen more than once but under ten times. The CDR3 bases are TGTGCCAGCAGCCAAGATCGCCTCCCCGGGTATGGCTACACCTTC. The encoded protein is CASSQDRLPGYGYTF. The chain recombines TRBV14 with TRBJ1-2; D remains ambiguous. The germline gives CDR1 SGHDN, CDR2 FVKESK. The CDR3 covers 15 residues. V lost 0 bases and J lost 5, with 13 bases in between.

This chain connects TRBV20-1 to TRBJ1-2; 9 positions match TRBD1. The CDR3 has 13 amino acids. The germline gives CDR1 DFQATT, CDR2 SNEGSKA (reference sequence). J lost 4 bases, V lost 5 bases, and 5 bases had no gene match. This chain's CDR3 is CSAGQGRGYGYTF. The CDR3 DNA reads as TGCAGTGCTGGACAGGGGCGCGGCTATGGCTACACCTTC.

A note on this clonotype: The junction departs from the called germline gene at one end, perhaps through a read error. This sequence joins TRBV5-1 and TRBJ2-3; D remains ambiguous. Germline V gene data show CDR1 as SGHRS and CDR2 as YFSETQ. This CDR3 comprises 12 residues. CDR3 in DNA: TGCGCCGGCAGCTCACCTCCGAGTACGCAGTATTTT. Its translation: CAGSSPPSTQYF.

A word on this clonotype: Its ends do not fully match the called genes, so a read error is possible. This CDR3 is CASSITGGADGHTF. As DNA, the CDR3 is TGTGCCAGCAGCATCACAGGGGGCGCAGATGGCCACACCTTC. The rearrangement joins TRBV5-4 to TRBJ1-2; TRBD1 matches 9 bases. CDR1 is SGHNT and CDR2 is YYREEE in the germline V gene (reference sequence). The CDR3 has 14 amino acids.